This TCR beta chain comes out of a study of shared clonotypes between healthy human individuals. The ends were cut back, 5 bases at V and 3 bases at J, with 10 bases in the middle. This CDR3 is built from 13 residues. The germline V gene has CDR1 SEHNR and CDR2 FQNEAQ (reference sequence). TCRdb's copy holds only in-frame clones and misses some; the assay was immunoSEQ multiplex PCR. The sample contains under 2.5 million clones, around 92% of which appear only once. This clone has more than one count but fewer than ten. The clonotype comes from a man between 18 and 29 years old in good health. Some clones in this sample may be carry-over from other donors' samples. Material for sequencing was naive CD4+ T cells from PBMCs. Subset in this sample: CD45RA+ positively selected. The gene calls are TRBV7-9 and TRBJ1-2; D not certain. CDR3 loop: CASSERQDYGYTF. The CDR3 DNA is TGTGCCAGCAGCGAGCGACAAGACTATGGCTACACCTTC.